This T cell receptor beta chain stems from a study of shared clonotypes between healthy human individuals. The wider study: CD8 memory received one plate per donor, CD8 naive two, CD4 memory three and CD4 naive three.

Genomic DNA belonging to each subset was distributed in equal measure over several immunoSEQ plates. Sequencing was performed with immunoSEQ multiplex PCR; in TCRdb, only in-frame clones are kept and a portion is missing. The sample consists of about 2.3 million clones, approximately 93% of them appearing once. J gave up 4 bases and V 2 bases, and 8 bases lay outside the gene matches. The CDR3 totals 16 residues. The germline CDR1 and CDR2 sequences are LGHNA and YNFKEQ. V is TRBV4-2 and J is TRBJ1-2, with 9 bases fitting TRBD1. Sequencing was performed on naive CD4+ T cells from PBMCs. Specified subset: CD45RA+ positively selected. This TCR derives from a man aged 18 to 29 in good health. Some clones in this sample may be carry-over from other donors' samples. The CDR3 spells CASSQSGQGLSYGYTF. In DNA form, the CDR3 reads TGTGCCAGCAGCCAATCGGGACAGGGTCTCTCCTATGGCTACACCTTC.